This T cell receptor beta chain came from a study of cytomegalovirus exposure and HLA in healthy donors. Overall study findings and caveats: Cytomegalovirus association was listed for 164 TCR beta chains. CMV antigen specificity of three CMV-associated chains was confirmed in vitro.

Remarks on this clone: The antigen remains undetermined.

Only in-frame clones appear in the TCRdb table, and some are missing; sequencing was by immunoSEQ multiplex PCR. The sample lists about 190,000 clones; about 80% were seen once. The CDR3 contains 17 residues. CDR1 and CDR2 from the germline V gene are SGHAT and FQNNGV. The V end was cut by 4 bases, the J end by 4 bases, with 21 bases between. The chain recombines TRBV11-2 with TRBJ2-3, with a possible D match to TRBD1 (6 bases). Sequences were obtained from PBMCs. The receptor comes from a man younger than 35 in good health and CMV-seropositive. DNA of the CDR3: TGTGCCAGCAGCTCGCCTCGGCAGGGGTTCAGAGCAGATACGCAGTATTTT. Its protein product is CASSSPRQGFRADTQYF.